This T cell receptor (beta chain) was sequenced during a study of beta chain features in type 1 diabetes. At the level of the study: Over all samples combined, fewer than 130,000,000 sorted cells were examined. Study results and caveats: HLA effects on TCRB rearrangement stayed unresolved here. Moderate yet significant TCRB CDR3 shortening was seen in Type 1 diabetes patients in all four CD4+ subsets.

This clone was observed a handful of times. Its antigen is not identified. As every portion of the isolated RNA was reverse transcribed, the sequencing read expressed TCRB transcripts. Assay: immunoSEQ multiplex PCR; the TCRdb copy retains only in-frame clones and omits some. The data hold about 120,000 clones, with about 15% observed a single time. Sequencing was carried out using central memory CD4+ T cells from blood. The clonotype originates from a young man with type 1 diabetes.

CDR3 nucleotides: TGCGCCAGCAGCTTGGGGGGCGGAACCTACGAGCAGTACTTC. Translating gives CASSLGGGTYEQYF. The chain joins TRBV5-1 to TRBJ2-7; D possibly corresponds to TRBD1 (5 bases). This CDR3 comprises 14 residues. Germline CDR1 is SGHRS and CDR2 is YFSETQ. The V and J ends lost 0 bases and 2 bases respectively, with 9 bases between them.